These 27 T cell receptor beta chains were sequenced from one sample in a study of CD8+ T cells in alopecia areata. Regarding treatment: oral pan-JAK inhibitor, 5-10 mg twice daily. Extracted from the samples, RNA was reverse transcribed into cDNA to serve as the sequencing template. Profiled with immunoSEQ multiplex PCR; TCRdb holds only in-frame clones, not every one. The table records about 200,000 clones, roughly three fifths of them present only once. Sequencing was performed on CD4+ T cells sorted from blood, taken at week 4, from a patient treated with tofacitinib. All receptors derive from a human donor with alopecia areata.

The rearrangement uses TRBV9 and TRBJ2-7; D call uncertain. Trimming stripped 4 bases from V and 7 bases from J, with 15 bases between. Germline V gene sequence: CDR1 SGDLS, CDR2 YYNGEE. This CDR3 spans 13 amino acids. The CDR3 here is CASSLEPPREQYF. The DNA for the CDR3 is TGTGCCAGCAGCCTCGAGCCGCCGAGGGAGCAGTACTTC.

The V gene is TRBV2, the J gene TRBJ2-3; D unclear. V shed 5 bases and J shed 6 bases, with 6 bases lying between them. This CDR3 is built from 11 residues. CDR1 is SNHLY and CDR2 is FYNNEI in the germline V gene. The CDR3 nucleotides are TGTGCCAGCAGTCCCTCCGATACGCAGTATTTT. It is translated as CASSPSDTQYF.

The chain uses TRBV29-1 and TRBJ2-5; TRBD1 might be the D (5 bases). With 6 bases removed from V and 5 bases from J, the gap between germline ends came to 13 bases. Per germline, CDR1 SQVTM and CDR2 ANQGSEA. The CDR3 length is 12 residues. CDR3 region: CSVRKQEETQYF. CDR3 DNA: TGCAGCGTCCGTAAACAGGAGGAGACCCAGTACTTC.

The V and J genes are TRBV6-5 and TRBJ1-1, with D uncertain. Germline loops: CDR1 MNHEY, CDR2 SVGAGI. This CDR3 is built from 11 residues. Trimming left V 7 bases short and J 4 bases short, with 7 bases between. CDR3 in DNA: TGTGCCAGCACCAGAGGCACTGAAGCTTTCTTT. Residues: CASTRGTEAFF.

The chain employs TRBV27 and TRBJ2-7; TRBD1 is a possible D gene (6 bases). V lost 4 bases and J lost 4, with 23 bases in between. The CDR3 totals 17 residues. Germline V lookup: CDR1 MNHEY, CDR2 SMNVEV (reference sequence). CDR3 in amino acids: CASSSASYIGQLYEQYF. In nucleotides, the CDR3 is TGTGCCAGCAGTTCGGCATCCTACATCGGACAGCTTTACGAGCAGTACTTC.

V and J are TRBV5-1 and TRBJ1-4; the D gene is possibly TRBD1 (5 bases). The germline V gene has CDR1 SGHRS and CDR2 YFSETQ. Trimming removed 5 bases at V and 7 bases at J, with 9 bases between. CDR3 length: 12 amino acids. CDR3 protein: CASSMQGEKLFF. The CDR3 DNA sequence: TGCGCCAGCAGTATGCAGGGTGAAAAACTGTTTTTT.

The CDR3 reads CASGFGGSDTQYF. In nucleotides, the CDR3 is TGTGCTAGTGGTTTCGGAGGATCAGATACGCAGTATTTT. The gene calls are TRBV12-5 and TRBJ2-3; a possible D gene is TRBD2 (5 bases). Germline lookup yields CDR1 LGHNT and CDR2 FRNRAP. The CDR3 extends over 13 amino acids. V lost 3 bases and J lost 4, with 8 bases in between.

J is TRBJ1-2 and V is TRBV5-1; D possibly corresponds to TRBD1 (5 bases). The CDR3 extends over 15 amino acids. Trimming took off 5 bases at V and 1 base at J, with 15 bases between the two ends. Germline lookup yields CDR1 SGHRS and CDR2 YFSETQ. CDR3 sequence (DNA): TGCGCCAGCAGTGCCCGCCAGGGCAGTAACTATGGCTACACCTTC. It codes for CASSARQGSNYGYTF.

The chain is built from TRBV7-9 and TRBJ1-5, with 8 bases lining up with TRBD1. Trimming took 5 bases from V and 4 from J; bases not matched to a gene: 7. The CDR3 loop spans 15 amino acids. Germline CDR1 reads SEHNR; CDR2 reads FQNEAQ (reference sequence). The CDR3 is CASSRTGYGNQPQHF. The CDR3 DNA follows: TGTGCCAGCAGCCGGACAGGGTATGGGAATCAGCCCCAGCATTTT.

This clone was observed a handful of times. The rearrangement joins TRBV28 to TRBJ1-5; D gene ambiguous. Trimming took 6 bases from V and 4 from J, leaving 13 bases between them. This CDR3 region has 14 residues. The germline CDR1 and CDR2 sequences are MDHEN and SYDVKM. The CDR3 DNA sequence: TGTGCCAGCAGGATTGTGCCGCCAAATCAGCCCCAGCATTTT. This translates into CASRIVPPNQPQHF.

The V call is TRBV4-2, the J call TRBJ2-4, with 11 bases matching TRBD2. Per germline, CDR1 LGHNA and CDR2 YNFKEQ. V lost 0 bases to trimming and J lost 4 bases; unmatched junction nucleotides: 5. The CDR3 has 17 amino acids. CDR3 nucleotide sequence: TGTGCCAGCAGCCAAGATTGGGCTAGCGGGGGGAAAAACATTCAGTACTTC. Translated: CASSQDWASGGKNIQYF.

The chain couples TRBV5-1 to TRBJ1-1; D perhaps matches TRBD1 (6 bases). The CDR3 sequence is 14 residues long. V was cut by 0 bases and J by 4 bases, with 10 bases left in between. CDR1 SGHRS and CDR2 YFSETQ come from the germline V gene. The CDR3 reads CASSLAGVGTEAFF. Written as DNA, the CDR3 is TGCGCCAGCAGCTTGGCAGGGGTGGGCACTGAAGCTTTCTTT.

The chain carries TRBV29-1 and TRBJ2-1; the D gene is possibly TRBD1 (5 bases). Germline CDR1 is SQVTM and CDR2 is ANQGSEA. V lost 7 bases and J lost 6, with 25 bases in between. The CDR3 has 16 residues. DNA for the CDR3: TGCAGCGCTTCACTCCCAGGGCCTAACTTCCCCAATGAGCAGTTCTTC. Translating gives CSASLPGPNFPNEQFF.

The chain is built from TRBV5-1 and TRBJ1-1; D possibly corresponds to TRBD1 (5 bases). Germline V lookup: CDR1 SGHRS, CDR2 YFSETQ. V lost 0 bases, J lost 1 base, and 10 bases lay in between. The CDR3 sequence is 15 residues long. Here the CDR3 DNA reads TGCGCCAGCAGCTTGGTGGGGGGTCGGAACACTGAAGCTTTCTTT. It codes for CASSLVGGRNTEAFF. Supplemented by reference TRBV5-1 and TRBJ1-1, the full variable domain reads KAGVTQTPRYLIKTRGQQVTLSCSPISGHRSVSWYQQTPGQGLQFLFEYFSETQRNKGNFPGRFSGRQFSNSRSEMNVSTLELGDSALYLCASSLVGGRNTEAFFGQGTRLTVV.

The chain uses TRBV6-1 and TRBJ1-5; a possible D gene is TRBD1 (5 bases). The V gene lost 1 base and the J gene lost 1 base, with 11 bases spanning the gap. Germline V gives CDR1 MNHNS, CDR2 SASEGT. CDR3 length: 16 residues. In DNA, the CDR3 is TGTGCCAGCAGTGAAGTAGGGGCGGGGAGCAATCAGCCCCAGCATTTT. Its translation is CASSEVGAGSNQPQHF.

CDR3 in DNA: TGTGCCACCCAAGACAGGGGGCTATGGCAGCCCCAGCATTTT. This sequence encodes CATQDRGLWQPQHF. This chain joins TRBV10-3 and TRBJ1-5, with TRBD1 matching over 10 bases. Trimming cost V 10 bases and J 7 bases; bases outside gene matches: 10. The length of the CDR3 is 14 residues. Germline CDR1 reads ENHRY; CDR2 reads SYGVKD.

This clone was seen a handful of times. The chain is built from TRBV30 and TRBJ1-5; D is uncertain. The germline V gene encodes CDR1 GTSNPN and CDR2 SVGIG (reference sequence). V lost 1 base to trimming and J lost 0 bases, with 10 bases between them. The CDR3 is 15 residues long. CDR3 nucleotide sequence: TGTGCCTGGAGTGCACAGAGAAATAGCAATCAGCCCCAGCATTTT. Protein: CAWSAQRNSNQPQHF. The entire variable domain, with the rest obtained from reference TRBV30 and TRBJ1-5, is as follows: SQTIHQWPATLVQPVGSPLSLECTVEGTSNPNLYWYRQAAGRGLQLLFYSVGIGQISSEVPQNLSASRPQDRQFILSSKKLLLSDSGFYLCAWSAQRNSNQPQHFGDGTRLSIL.

The chain links TRBV30 to TRBJ2-4, with no clear D. CDR1 is GTSNPN and CDR2 is SVGIG in the germline V gene (reference sequence). The CDR3 extends over 13 amino acids. The V end was cut by 8 bases, the J end by 0 bases, with 11 bases between. CDR3 protein: CAHHSVAKNIQYF. CDR3 DNA: TGTGCCCACCATTCGGTAGCCAAAAACATTCAGTACTTC.

V gene TRBV11-1 combines with J gene TRBJ2-4, with 9 bases identical to TRBD1. The CDR3 extends over 15 amino acids. V lost 2 bases and J lost 7; bases outside the gene matches: 6. CDR1 is SGHAT and CDR2 is FQDESV in the germline V gene (reference sequence). In DNA form, the CDR3 reads TGTGCCAGCAGCTTACGGACAGGGGTGGTGAACATTCAGTACTTC. It is translated as CASSLRTGVVNIQYF.

The J gene is TRBJ2-2, the V gene TRBV30, with D possibly matching TRBD1 (5 bases). The germline CDR1 and CDR2 sequences are GTSNPN and SVGIG (reference sequence). The CDR3 extends over 13 amino acids. V lost 7 bases and J 4 bases, leaving 13 bases between the germline ends. CDR3 protein: CASARVPTGELFF. CDR3 DNA: TGTGCCTCCGCCAGGGTCCCCACCGGGGAGCTGTTTTTT.

The chain has TRBV25-1 and TRBJ1-1; no reliable D call. This CDR3 comprises 14 residues. Trimming took off 0 bases at V and 6 bases at J, with 11 bases between the two ends. Germline assignment: CDR1 MGHDK and CDR2 SYGVNS. The CDR3 loop is CASSEYGRRSEAFF. The CDR3, as DNA: TGTGCCAGCAGTGAATATGGCCGGCGATCTGAAGCTTTCTTT.

This chain links TRBV2 with TRBJ2-1; 10 bases line up with TRBD1. The CDR3 is 12 residues long. Trimming cost V 6 bases and J 9 bases; bases outside gene matches: 2. In germline, CDR1 is SNHLY, CDR2 FYNNEI. The CDR3 DNA reads TGTGCCAGCAGGACAGGGGGCAGTGAGCAGTTCTTC. This translates into CASRTGGSEQFF.

This sequence joins TRBV2 and TRBJ1-2; D gene uncertain. This CDR3 is 13 amino acids long. From germline, CDR1 is SNHLY and CDR2 FYNNEI. The germline V and J ends were trimmed by 5 bases and 6 bases, with 13 bases remaining between them. This CDR3 reads CASSRDMLNGYTF. CDR3 nucleotide sequence: TGTGCCAGCAGTAGAGACATGTTGAATGGCTACACCTTC. Based on the CDR3 plus reference TRBV2 and TRBJ1-2, the full variable domain is EPEVTQTPSHQVTQMGQEVILRCVPISNHLYFYWYRQILGQKVEFLVSFYNNEISEKSEIFDDQFSVERPDGSNFTLKIRSTKLEDSAMYFCASSRDMLNGYTFGSGTRLTVV.

The rearrangement uses TRBV6-5 and TRBJ2-5; TRBD2 matches 7 bases. Trimming at V came to 6 bases and at J to 1 base, leaving 5 bases not matched to a gene. From germline, CDR1 is MNHEY and CDR2 SVGAGI. The length of the CDR3 is 14 residues. CDR3 coding DNA: TGTGCCAGCAGCGACGCTAGCGGCCAAGAGACCCAGTACTTC. Protein product: CASSDASGQETQYF.

The rearrangement links TRBV6-5 to TRBJ1-2; a possible D gene is TRBD1 (5 bases). The ends were cut back, 5 bases at V and 4 bases at J, with 11 bases in the middle. CDR1 MNHEY and CDR2 SVGAGI come from the germline V gene. CDR3 length: 13 residues. The CDR3 nucleotides read TGTGCCAGCAGTATGGGGGAGGGCTATGGCTACACCTTC. It translates to CASSMGEGYGYTF.

This clone was observed once. V and J are TRBV4-2 and TRBJ2-7; 8 bases are shared with TRBD1. V lost 5 bases, J lost 1 base, and 1 base stayed unmatched. The length of the CDR3 is 13 residues. Germline V gives CDR1 LGHNA, CDR2 YNFKEQ. CDR3 loop: CASSRTGSYEQYF. CDR3 in DNA: TGTGCCAGCAGCAGGACAGGGTCCTACGAGCAGTACTTC.

V and J are TRBV9 and TRBJ2-3; D remains ambiguous. Between the trimmed V and J ends, which lost 0 bases and 2 bases, there was a span of 16 bases. This CDR3 has 17 residues. Germline V lookup: CDR1 SGDLS, CDR2 YYNGEE. The CDR3 here is CASSVAGTAKNTDTQYF. The DNA for the CDR3 is TGTGCCAGCAGCGTAGCAGGCACCGCCAAGAACACAGATACGCAGTATTTT.